Following are 15 T cell receptor beta chains from one sample sequenced in a study of blood T cell repertoires in COVID-19. Generated by immunoSEQ multiplex PCR, the TCRdb table keeps only in-frame clones and is missing some. The sample lists fewer than 250,000 clones, just under 90% seen once, with less than 3% in the top ten. The specimen sequenced was peripheral blood. All receptors derive from a man aged 25 to 40 with COVID-19, enrolled during active disease.

This rearrangement joins TRBV10-3 to TRBJ2-2; D is ambiguous. CDR1 is ENHRY, CDR2 SYGVKD, per germline. The CDR3 contains 11 residues. With 0 bases removed from V and 9 bases from J, the gap between germline ends came to 2 bases. The CDR3 spells CAISESWELFF. As DNA, the CDR3 is TGTGCCATCAGTGAGTCCTGGGAGCTGTTTTTT.

The V and J genes are TRBV6-4 and TRBJ2-1, with 11 bases fitting TRBD2. The V gene end was trimmed by 6 bases and the J gene end by 7 bases; junction bases not matched to a gene: 11. CDR1 and CDR2 from the germline V gene are MRHNA and SNTAGT. CDR3 length: 16 residues. CDR3 loop: CASSRELAGDRNEQFF. Here the CDR3 DNA reads TGTGCCAGCAGCCGAGAACTAGCGGGAGATCGAAATGAGCAGTTCTTC.

V gene TRBV2 combines with J gene TRBJ1-1, with 9 bases fitting TRBD1. CDR1 is SNHLY, CDR2 FYNNEI, per germline. CDR3 length equals 19 residues. The V and J ends lost 6 bases and 6 bases, in that order; junction bases with no gene match: 23. CDR3 DNA sequence: TGTGCCAGCAGCGTCCGAGGGCTACAGGGGGCGGATGGTAGCCCTGAAGCTTTCTTT. Residues: CASSVRGLQGADGSPEAFF.

The V and J genes are TRBV25-1 and TRBJ1-1; no reliable D call. Germline V gene lookup returns CDR1 MGHDK and CDR2 SYGVNS. The CDR3 is 15 residues long. Trimming took 1 base from V and 0 from J, leaving 9 bases between them. In nucleotides, the CDR3 is TGTGCCAGCAGTGAATGGGGAGGGCTGAACACTGAAGCTTTCTTT. This gives the protein CASSEWGGLNTEAFF.

The V and J genes are TRBV18 and TRBJ2-3; D unclear. V was cut by 6 bases and J by 0 bases, with 13 bases left in between. This CDR3 is 15 amino acids long. CDR1 and CDR2 from the germline V gene are KGHSH and LQKENI. Here the CDR3 reads CASSFSPVSTDTQYF. DNA of the CDR3: TGTGCCAGCTCGTTCTCCCCCGTTAGCACAGATACGCAGTATTTT.

The J gene is TRBJ1-4, the V gene TRBV2; no firm D call. V lost 6 bases and J 0 bases, leaving 8 bases between the germline ends. Germline CDR1 SNHLY, CDR2 FYNNEI. The CDR3 loop spans 14 amino acids. CDR3 DNA: TGTGCCAGCAGAAGTACAGCAACTAATGAAAAACTGTTTTTT. Its translation: CASRSTATNEKLFF.

The chain links TRBV4-1 to TRBJ2-2, with a possible D match to TRBD2 (7 bases). The germline CDR1 and CDR2 sequences are MGHRA and YSYEKL. The CDR3 extends over 16 amino acids. Trimming took 4 bases from V and 3 from J, leaving 15 bases between them. This chain's CDR3 is CASSPGGLLDTGELFF. The CDR3 nucleotides read TGCGCCAGCAGCCCCGGGGGGCTTCTGGACACCGGGGAGCTGTTTTTT.

The chain links TRBV27 to TRBJ2-1; 11 bases align to TRBD2. The CDR3 sequence is 15 residues long. J gave up 5 bases and V 4 bases, and 4 bases lay outside the gene matches. In germline, CDR1 is MNHEY, CDR2 SMNVEV (reference sequence). CDR3 sequence (DNA): TGTGCCAGCAGTTCACTAGCGGGAGTACACAATGAGCAGTTCTTC. This encodes CASSSLAGVHNEQFF.

V usage is TRBV6-2 or TRBV6-3 and J usage is TRBJ2-3; 12 bases agree with TRBD2. J gave up 3 bases and V 2 bases, and 3 bases lay outside the gene matches. The CDR3 runs to 16 residues. The germline V gene has CDR1 MNHEY and CDR2 SVGEGT. The DNA for the CDR3 is TGTGCCAGCAGTTACCGGCTAGCGGGAGGGACAGATACGCAGTATTTT. It yields the protein CASSYRLAGGTDTQYF.

This chain links TRBV9 with TRBJ2-7; tentative D call: TRBD1 (6 bases). Germline V gives CDR1 SGDLS, CDR2 YYNGEE. Trimming took off 0 bases at V and 2 bases at J, with 12 bases between the two ends. The CDR3 extends over 15 amino acids. The CDR3 here is CASSVGQGSPYEQYF. Here the CDR3 DNA reads TGTGCCAGCAGCGTAGGGCAGGGGAGCCCCTACGAGCAGTACTTC.

This clone was recorded once. Other DNA sequences in the same sample also yield this CDR3. The chain employs TRBV27 and TRBJ2-7, with TRBD1 as a possible D gene (5 bases). The CDR3 has 13 residues. V dropped 3 bases and J dropped 0 bases, with 6 bases sitting between them. The V gene's germline CDR1 is MNHEY and CDR2 SMNVEV (reference sequence). The CDR3 DNA reads as TGTGCCAGCAGTTTCGACAGCTCCTACGAGCAGTACTTC. As protein: CASSFDSSYEQYF.

This rearrangement joins TRBV24-1 to TRBJ2-7, with D tentatively TRBD1 (5 bases). In germline, CDR1 is KGHDR, CDR2 SFDVKD. The CDR3 contains 12 residues. Trimming pared 3 bases from V and 8 bases from J, leaving 10 bases between. CDR3 in DNA: TGTGCCACCAGTGATACAGGAGCCCAGCAGTACTTC. This gives the protein CATSDTGAQQYF.

The chain uses TRBV5-1 and TRBJ1-1, with D possibly TRBD1 on 6 matching bases. Trimming shortened V by 4 bases and J by 3 bases, and 13 bases separated the two germline ends. The germline V gene encodes CDR1 SGHRS and CDR2 YFSETQ. CDR3 size: 14 residues. The DNA for the CDR3 is TGCGCCAGCAGCAGCCGGGACACATACACTGAAGCTTTCTTT. It encodes CASSSRDTYTEAFF.

The chain recombines TRBV7-9 with TRBJ1-5; 8 nucleotides line up with TRBD1. There are 15 residues in the CDR3. Germline values: CDR1 SEHNR, CDR2 FQNEAQ (reference sequence). V gave up 6 bases and J gave up 7 bases; unmatched junction bases: 11. The DNA for the CDR3 is TGTGCCAGCAGTCTCACAGGGGGAGAAGGACAGCCCCAGCATTTT. It specifies CASSLTGGEGQPQHF. The full variable domain, in which reference TRBV7-9 and TRBJ1-5 provide the parts outside the CDR3, is DTGVSQNPRHKITKRGQNVTFRCDPISEHNRLYWYRQTLGQGPEFLTYFQNEAQLEKSRLLSDRFSAERPKGSFSTLEIQRTEQGDSAMYLCASSLTGGEGQPQHFGDGTRLSIL.

The gene calls are TRBV6-5 and TRBJ2-7, with 8 nucleotides matching TRBD1. The trim removed 3 bases at V and 1 base at J, leaving 8 bases unmatched. Germline V lookup: CDR1 MNHEY, CDR2 SVGAGI. This CDR3 is 16 amino acids long. This CDR3 is CASSYIGQGSSYEQYF. The DNA of the CDR3 is TGTGCCAGCAGTTATATCGGACAGGGTAGTTCCTACGAGCAGTACTTC.